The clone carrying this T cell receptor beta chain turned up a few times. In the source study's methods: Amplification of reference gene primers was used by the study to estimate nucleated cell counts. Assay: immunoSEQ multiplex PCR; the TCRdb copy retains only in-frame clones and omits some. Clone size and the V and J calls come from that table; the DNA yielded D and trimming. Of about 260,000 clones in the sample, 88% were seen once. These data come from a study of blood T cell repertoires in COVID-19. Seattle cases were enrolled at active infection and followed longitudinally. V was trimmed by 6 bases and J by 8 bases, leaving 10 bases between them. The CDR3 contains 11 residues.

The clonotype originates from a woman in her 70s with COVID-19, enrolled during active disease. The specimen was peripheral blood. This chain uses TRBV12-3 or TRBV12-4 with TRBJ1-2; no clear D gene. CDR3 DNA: TGTGCCAGCAGCCAGTTCGGGGGCTACACCTTC. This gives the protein CASSQFGGYTF.